This TCR beta chain was observed in a study of shared clonotypes between healthy human individuals. TCRdb's copy holds only in-frame clones and misses some; the assay was immunoSEQ multiplex PCR. The table records hundreds of thousands of clones, 92% of them present only once. This CDR3 region has 14 residues. The ends were cut back, 1 base at V and 2 bases at J, with 10 bases in the middle. Germline loops: CDR1 SGHNT, CDR2 YYREEE (reference sequence). Whole-study findings and limits: Researchers sampled only blood; tissue repertoires likely differ. Lower generation probabilities were found for non-shared clonotypes than for those shared by all four donors. Naive CD4 clonotypes overlapped across several donors at about 5%. Compared with memory subsets, naive subsets generally had larger estimated richness.

Selected positively for CCR7 and CD45RO-negative, naive CD8 cells excluded terminally differentiated effector memory CD45RA+ cells. A remark on this clone: Antigen unknown.

Sequencing was done on a sample of naive CD8+ T cells sorted from blood. The V call is TRBV5-4, the J call TRBJ2-7, with a weak D call TRBD1 (5 bases). This TCR was sampled from a man younger than 40 in good health. The CDR3 here is CASSLRQGAYEQYF. The DNA for the CDR3 is TGTGCCAGCAGCTTGAGGCAGGGCGCCTACGAGCAGTACTTC. Drawing the rest from reference TRBV5-4 and TRBJ2-7, the complete variable domain is ETGVTQSPTHLIKTRGQQVTLRCSSQSGHNTVSWYQQALGQGPQFIFQYYREEENGRGNFPPRFSGLQFPNYSSELNVNALELDDSALYLCASSLRQGAYEQYFGPGTRLTVT.